The sequence of this T cell receptor (beta chain) was determined in a study of brain T cells in children with intractable seizures. Overall study results and limits: Absence of clones before surgery may stem from lower sequencing depth. Viral specificity was inferred only from CDR3 similarity; HCMV serostatus was unknown.

Sequencing was limited to surgery cases with top T cell transcript signatures in brain tissue. Before surgery, patients took at least one anti-epileptic drug. The assay was immunoSEQ multiplex PCR, and TCRdb's table has in-frame clones only and misses some. Of 70,000 to 90,000 clones in the sample, about 93% are singletons; the top ten hold roughly 1.4%. To note about this clone: Its antigen is unknown.

V shed 7 bases and J 1 base; nucleotides not matched to a gene: 4. This CDR3 region has 14 residues. Germline V lookup: CDR1 LNHDA, CDR2 SQIVND (reference sequence). The rearrangement links TRBV19 to TRBJ1-1, with 9 bases aligning to TRBD1. The source material was peripheral blood, sampled at surgery. The sequence came from a boy younger than two with tuberous sclerosis and intractable seizures. The CDR3 DNA is TGTGCCAGTACGGGGGACAGGGCGAACACTGAAGCTTTCTTT. Translation: CASTGDRANTEAFF.